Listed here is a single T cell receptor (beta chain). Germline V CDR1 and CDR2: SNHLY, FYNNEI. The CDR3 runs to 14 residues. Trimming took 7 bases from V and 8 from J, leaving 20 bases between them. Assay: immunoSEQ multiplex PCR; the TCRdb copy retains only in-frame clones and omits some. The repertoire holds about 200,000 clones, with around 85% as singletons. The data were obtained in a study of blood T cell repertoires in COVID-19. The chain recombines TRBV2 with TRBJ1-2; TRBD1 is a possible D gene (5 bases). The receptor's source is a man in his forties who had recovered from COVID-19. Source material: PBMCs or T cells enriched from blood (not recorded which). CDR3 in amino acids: CASIPSFGGYGYTF. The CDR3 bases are TGTGCCAGCATTCCAAGTTTTGGGGGGTACGGCTACACCTTC.